This T cell receptor (beta chain) was found in a study of spatial heterogeneity in lung cancer. Germline V gives CDR1 SGHRS, CDR2 YFSETQ. This CDR3 is 14 amino acids long. V lost 4 bases, J lost 2 bases, and 5 bases stayed unmatched. This sample's time point: sample taken at primary tumor resection. A unique molecular identifier was carried by every single TCR cDNA molecule. MiXCR, applied by TCRdb to the 5' RACE reads, yields one record per CDR3 protein. Of about 6,000 distinct CDR3 sequences in the sample, around 13% were seen once. Whole-study findings and limits: Tracking of tumor mutation counts was seen in expanded intratumoral alpha and beta TCR counts.

This clonotype was recorded at least ten times. The antigen is unknown. The rearrangement uses TRBV5-1 and TRBJ1-1; the match to TRBD1 covers 7 bases. This TCR came from a male donor with early-stage non-small cell lung cancer. Sequencing was performed on lung tumor tissue, taken at surgery. Written as DNA, the CDR3 is TGCGCCAGCAGCCCCCAGGGGGGAAACACTGAAGCTTTCTTT. Translation gives CASSPQGGNTEAFF. Filled out from reference TRBV5-1 and TRBJ1-1, the complete variable domain reads KAGVTQTPRYLIKTRGQQVTLSCSPISGHRSVSWYQQTPGQGLQFLFEYFSETQRNKGNFPGRFSGRQFSNSRSEMNVSTLELGDSALYLCASSPQGGNTEAFFGQGTRLTVV.